This T cell receptor beta chain originates from a study of response to subunit inactivated influenza vaccine. V was clipped by 4 bases and J by 2 bases, with 19 bases between them. Per the germline V gene, CDR1 is SGDLS and CDR2 is YYNGEE. The CDR3 is 16 amino acids. TCRdb reanalysed the RT-PCR reads using MiXCR and keeps one entry per CDR3 protein. The table has about 800,000 distinct CDR3 sequences, around 21% seen once. The source was PBMCs from blood, collected 5 days after vaccination. The sequence was collected from a man aged 45-65 years who received an inactivated influenza vaccine. This sequence joins TRBV9 and TRBJ2-7; D might be TRBD1 (5 bases). The CDR3 nucleotides read TGTGCCAGCAGCCTAACCCCTAGACCAGGGCCCTACGAGCAGTACTTC. Translating it yields CASSLTPRPGPYEQYF.